These 13 T cell receptor beta chains were sequenced from one sample in a study of metastatic and nonmetastatic thyroid tumors. Patients were all untreated before their thyroid surgery. TCRdb re-called clones from the PCR reads using MiXCR. Among under 30,000 clones listed, approximately 15% were seen once. Sequences were obtained from blood. The receptors shown here come from a male donor with papillary thyroid cancer or a benign thyroid nodule (not recorded which). Some clones in this sample may be carry-over from other donors' samples.

This clone occurred many times. This chain links TRBV20-1 with TRBJ2-1; D is possibly TRBD1 or TRBD2 (6 bases each). Trimming shortened V by 6 bases and J by 7 bases, and 22 bases separated the two germline ends. Germline CDR1 DFQATT, CDR2 SNEGSKA (reference sequence). There are 15 residues in the CDR3. The CDR3 DNA follows: TGCAGTGCGCGTCGGGGGCCTAGTCCTGCTAATGAGCAGTTCTTC. Its protein is CSARRGPSPANEQFF.

This clone was counted a few times. The chain couples TRBV15 to TRBJ2-7; 10 bases map to TRBD2. V lost 0 bases and J lost 5; bases outside the gene matches: 4. This CDR3 has 15 amino acids. Germline CDR1 reads LNHNV; CDR2 reads YYDKDF (reference sequence). Here the CDR3 reads CATSRDPGTSDEQYF. CDR3 nucleotides: TGTGCCACCAGCAGAGATCCCGGGACTAGCGACGAGCAGTACTTC.

In its sample, this clone was seen many times. This chain links TRBV9 with TRBJ2-1, with 11 nucleotides matching TRBD2. The CDR3 spans 15 residues. J gave up 5 bases and V 4 bases, and 5 bases lay outside the gene matches. CDR1 and CDR2 from the germline V gene are SGDLS and YYNGEE. The chain's CDR3 is CASSTSGSINNEQFF. The CDR3 nucleotides are TGTGCCAGCAGCACTAGCGGGAGTATCAACAATGAGCAGTTCTTC. The full variable domain, with the rest looked up from reference TRBV9 and TRBJ2-1, is DSGVTQTPKHLITATGQRVTLRCSPRSGDLSVYWYQQSLDQGLQFLIQYYNGEERAKGNILERFSAQQFPDLHSELNLSSLELGDSALYFCASSTSGSINNEQFFGPGTRLTVL.

This clone has ten or more counts. The chain joins TRBV2 to TRBJ1-6, with D uncertain. The CDR3 is made up of 12 amino acids. Germline V gives CDR1 SNHLY, CDR2 FYNNEI. V lost 7 bases and J 10 bases, leaving 11 bases between the germline ends. CDR3 protein: CASIGLRSPLHF. The DNA of the CDR3 is TGTGCCAGCATCGGGCTCAGATCACCCCTCCACTTT. Together with reference TRBV2 and TRBJ1-6, the CDR3 gives the full variable domain: EPEVTQTPSHQVTQMGQEVILRCVPISNHLYFYWYRQILGQKVEFLVSFYNNEISEKSEIFDDQFSVERPDGSNFTLKIRSTKLEDSAMYFCASIGLRSPLHFGNGTRLTVT.

The rearrangement uses TRBV6-1 and TRBJ1-2; 8 bases line up with TRBD1. Germline V CDR1 and CDR2: MNHNS, SASEGT. The CDR3 is made up of 13 amino acids. V shed 6 bases and J 4 bases; nucleotides not matched to a gene: 4. The chain's CDR3 is CASRPGGTYGYTF. The DNA of the CDR3 is TGTGCCAGCAGACCAGGGGGCACCTATGGCTACACCTTC.

A few counts support this clone. The chain combines TRBV6-5 with TRBJ2-7, with 8 positions matching TRBD2. The J segment lost 6 bases and the V segment lost 0 bases, leaving 10 bases of the junction unmatched. The CDR3 has 16 amino acids. Germline V gene lookup returns CDR1 MNHEY and CDR2 SVGAGI. CDR3 sequence (DNA): TGTGCCAGCAGTTACTCGAGAACGGGAGGGCCTGGCGAGCAGTACTTC. Protein product: CASSYSRTGGPGEQYF.

On this clone itself: A read error may produce the germline difference seen at one junction end. The rearrangement links TRBV7-3 to TRBJ2-5; 10 nucleotides align to TRBD2. The CDR3 has 16 residues. Per germline, CDR1 SGHTA and CDR2 FQGTGA. For the CDR3, the DNA is TGTGCAAGCAGCTTAGGGGCTGAGGGACTAGCGGAGACCCAGTACTTC. Amino acids: CASSLGAEGLAETQYF. The variable domain in full, completed from reference TRBV7-3 and TRBJ2-5, reads GAGVSQTPSNKVTEKGKYVELRCDPISGHTALYWYRQSLGQGPEFLIYFQGTGAADDSGLPNDRFFAVRPEGSVSTLKIQRTERGDSAVYLCASSLGAEGLAETQYFGPGTRLLVL.

This clone was detected ten times or more. The chain is built from TRBV2 and TRBJ1-5; D gene uncertain. The CDR3 is 14 residues long. Germline V gene data show CDR1 as SNHLY and CDR2 as FYNNEI. The V and J ends lost 4 bases and 1 base respectively, with 8 bases between them. This chain's CDR3 is CASSVRLSNQPQHF. CDR3 DNA: TGTGCCAGCAGTGTTCGGTTGAGCAATCAGCCCCAGCATTTT.

A single count supports this clone. Its ends do not fully match the called genes, so a read error is possible. The chain carries TRBV4-1 and TRBJ1-1; D gene unclear. Germline CDR1 and CDR2: MGHRA and YSYEKL. The CDR3 is 14 amino acids. The CDR3: CASSHIHGGTEAFF. The CDR3 bases are TGCGCCAGCAGCCACATACATGGTGGAACTGAGGCTTTCTTT.

The sample holds many counts of this clone. The identical CDR3 is also encoded by other nucleotide sequences in the sample. The genes are TRBV15 and TRBJ2-1, with a tentative D call TRBD1 (5 bases). V lost 1 base, J lost 10 bases, and 5 bases lay in between. This CDR3 comprises 11 residues. CDR1 and CDR2 from the germline V gene are LNHNV and YYDKDF (reference sequence). The CDR3 loop reads CATSRGTEQFF. CDR3 nucleotide sequence: TGTGCCACCAGCAGAGGGACAGAGCAGTTCTTC.

This clone has just a few counts. The CDR3 sequence is CASSRGLRGGQPQHF. The DNA for the CDR3 is TGTGCCAGCTCACGGGGCCTCCGGGGCGGGCAGCCCCAGCATTTT. The chain links TRBV18 to TRBJ1-5; possibly TRBD1 for D (5 bases). The germline V gene has CDR1 KGHSH and CDR2 LQKENI. The CDR3 length is 15 residues. Trimming left V 4 bases short and J 7 bases short, with 17 bases between.

This clone has at least ten counts. The chain couples TRBV9 to TRBJ1-2; D ambiguous. V was pared by 0 bases and J by 2 bases, with 8 bases between. The CDR3 sequence is 14 residues long. Germline values: CDR1 SGDLS, CDR2 YYNGEE. The CDR3 is CASSVASVNYGYTF. The CDR3 coding sequence is TGTGCCAGCAGCGTAGCGAGTGTCAACTATGGCTACACCTTC.

This clone has a count of ten or more. This chain links TRBV5-1 with TRBJ1-4, with 7 positions matching TRBD1. The trim removed 4 bases at V and 4 bases at J, leaving 4 bases unmatched. The CDR3 loop spans 14 amino acids. The V gene's germline CDR1 is SGHRS and CDR2 YFSETQ. This CDR3 reads CASSPGQFNEKLFF. The CDR3 DNA reads as TGCGCCAGCAGCCCGGGACAGTTTAATGAAAAACTGTTTTTT.